Shown below are 9 T cell receptor beta chains from a single sample sequenced in a study of CD8 T cells in Susac syndrome. With random hexamers, about 0.45 to 1 ug RNA was reverse transcribed. TCRdb re-called the immunoSEQ multiplex PCR reads with MiXCR, one entry per CDR3 protein. The sample holds about 150,000 distinct CDR3 sequences, roughly 95% seen once. Sequencing used CD4+ T cells from PBMCs. The receptors were sampled from a human donor in good health.

The count of this clonotype is one. The V gene is TRBV29-1, the J gene TRBJ2-3; D possibly matches TRBD1 or TRBD2 (5 bases each). Trimming removed 6 bases at V and 4 bases at J, with 17 bases between. The CDR3 runs 14 residues. Per the germline V gene, CDR1 is SQVTM and CDR2 is ANQGSEA. The CDR3 DNA reads as TGCAGCGTCGTGCGTGAGGGGCGCCCAGATACGCAGTATTTT. It encodes CSVVREGRPDTQYF.

The chain employs TRBV2 and TRBJ2-5, with TRBD2 identical over 11 bases. Germline-derived CDR1 and CDR2 are SNHLY and FYNNEI. CDR3 size: 16 residues. Trimming at V came to 4 bases and at J to 5 bases, leaving 9 bases not matched to a gene. This CDR3 reads CASSGSGLAGSETQYF. The CDR3 DNA sequence: TGTGCCAGCAGTGGTTCCGGACTAGCGGGCTCTGAGACCCAGTACTTC.

The V gene is TRBV27, the J gene TRBJ1-2, with D hard to call. V was shortened by 3 bases and J by 1 base, with 9 bases between the two germline ends. In germline, CDR1 is MNHEY, CDR2 SMNVEV (reference sequence). CDR3 length: 14 amino acids. Here the CDR3 DNA reads TGTGCCAGCAGTTTCGTCCCGGATAACTATGGCTACACCTTC. Translation gives CASSFVPDNYGYTF.

V gene TRBV12-3 or TRBV12-4 combines with J gene TRBJ1-1; TRBD1 agrees at 10 bases. Losses at the gene ends were 7 bases for V and 5 bases for J; bases not matched to a gene: 4. This CDR3 has 13 residues. In DNA, the CDR3 is TGTGCCAGCATTTGGACAGGGGGAACTGAAGCTTTCTTT. Protein sequence: CASIWTGGTEAFF.

V and J are TRBV2 and TRBJ1-1; a possible D gene is TRBD1 (6 bases). Per germline, CDR1 SNHLY and CDR2 FYNNEI. The CDR3 totals 14 residues. The V and J ends lost 6 bases and 4 bases respectively, with 15 bases between them. The DNA for the CDR3 is TGTGCCAGCAGAGGGGGGTTTGGGGCCACTGAAGCTTTCTTT. Translated: CASRGGFGATEAFF.

The J gene is TRBJ2-3, the V gene TRBV9, with D unclear. Per germline, CDR1 SGDLS and CDR2 YYNGEE. The CDR3 runs 16 residues. Between the trimmed V and J ends, which lost 4 bases and 2 bases, there was a span of 17 bases. The CDR3 DNA follows: TGTGCCAGCAGCTCACATAGCCGCCCGAACACAGATACGCAGTATTTT. Its protein is CASSSHSRPNTDTQYF.

The gene calls are TRBV14 and TRBJ2-7, with D possibly matching TRBD1 (5 bases). Germline CDR1 SGHDN, CDR2 FVKESK. The germline V and J ends were trimmed by 2 bases and 6 bases, with 11 bases remaining between them. The length of the CDR3 is 13 residues. As DNA, the CDR3 is TGTGCCAGCAGCCAACCAGGGTTTGGCGAGCAGTACTTC. It is translated as CASSQPGFGEQYF.

This chain uses TRBV20-1 with TRBJ1-5; D gene ambiguous. Germline values: CDR1 DFQATT, CDR2 SNEGSKA (reference sequence). Trimming took off 5 bases at V and 6 bases at J, with 8 bases between the two ends. This CDR3 has 11 amino acids. CDR3 residues: CSALAGQPQHF. DNA for the CDR3: TGCAGTGCTCTTGCCGGTCAGCCCCAGCATTTT.

The rearrangement uses TRBV24-1 and TRBJ2-1, with a tentative D call TRBD2 (6 bases). Germline values: CDR1 KGHDR, CDR2 SFDVKD. Trimming pared 3 bases from V and 1 base from J, leaving 15 bases between. The CDR3 has 17 amino acids. The CDR3 loop reads CATSDLGTGRSYNEQFF. CDR3 sequence (DNA): TGTGCCACCAGTGATCTCGGGACTGGCCGTTCCTACAATGAGCAGTTCTTC.